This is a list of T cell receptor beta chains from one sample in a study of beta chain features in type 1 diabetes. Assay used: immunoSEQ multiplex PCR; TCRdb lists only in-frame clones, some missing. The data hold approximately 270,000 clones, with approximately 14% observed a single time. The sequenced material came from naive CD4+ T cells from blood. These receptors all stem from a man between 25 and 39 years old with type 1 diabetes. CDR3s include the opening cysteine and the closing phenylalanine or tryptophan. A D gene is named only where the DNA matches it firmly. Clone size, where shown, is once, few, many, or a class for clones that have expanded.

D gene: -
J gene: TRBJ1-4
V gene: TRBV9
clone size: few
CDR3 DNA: TGTGCCAGCAGCGTAAGCCTAGGCCCCGGTGAAAAACTGTTTTTT
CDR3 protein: CASSVSLGPGEKLFF

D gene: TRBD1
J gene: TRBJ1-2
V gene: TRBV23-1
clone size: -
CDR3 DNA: TGCGCCAGCAGTCAATCAAACCAGGGGGGCTATGGCTACACCTTC
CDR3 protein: CASSQSNQGGYGYTF

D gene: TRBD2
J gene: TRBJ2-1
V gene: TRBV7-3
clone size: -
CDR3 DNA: TGTGCCAGCAGCTCGTCGCCGGGACTAGCGGCCAGGCCCCACAATGAGCAGTTCTTC
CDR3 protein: CASSSSPGLAARPHNEQFF

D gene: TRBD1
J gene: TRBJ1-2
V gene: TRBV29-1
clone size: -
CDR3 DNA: TGCAGCGTTGCCGACAGGGGGCGTAGTGGCTACACCTTC
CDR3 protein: CSVADRGRSGYTF

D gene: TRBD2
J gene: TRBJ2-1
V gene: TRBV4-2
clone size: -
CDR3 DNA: TGTGCCAGCAGGCCCGGGACTAGCGGGAGGTATGAGCAGTTCTTC
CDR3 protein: CASRPGTSGRYEQFF

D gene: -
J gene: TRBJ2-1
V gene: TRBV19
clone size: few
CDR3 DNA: TGTGCCAGTAGTACGAAGCGGGCTGACTCCTACAATGAGCAGTTCTTC
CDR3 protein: CASSTKRADSYNEQFF

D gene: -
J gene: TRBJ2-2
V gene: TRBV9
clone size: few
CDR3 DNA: TGTGCCAGCAGCCCCGCGTCGGGAGCCACGTCCGGGGAGCTGTTTTTT
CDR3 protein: CASSPASGATSGELFF

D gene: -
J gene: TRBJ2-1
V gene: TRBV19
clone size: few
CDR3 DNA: TGTGCCAGTATGGAGCGCGAGAGGGTCAATGAGCAGTTCTTC
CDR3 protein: CASMERERVNEQFF

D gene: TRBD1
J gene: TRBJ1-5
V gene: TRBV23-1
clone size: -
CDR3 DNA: TGCGCCAGCAGTCAATCGGGGGCTCCGGAGGGGGCTCGCAATCAGCCCCAGCATTTT
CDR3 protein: CASSQSGAPEGARNQPQHF

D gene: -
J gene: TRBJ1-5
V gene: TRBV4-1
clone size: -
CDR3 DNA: TGCGCCAGCAGCCAGGATCAGGGGCAGCCCCAGCATTTT
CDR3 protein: CASSQDQGQPQHF

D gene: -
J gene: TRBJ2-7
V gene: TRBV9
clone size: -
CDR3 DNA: TGTGCCAGCAGCCCGCCCGGGGGTCTCTACGAGCAGTACTTC
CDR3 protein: CASSPPGGLYEQYF

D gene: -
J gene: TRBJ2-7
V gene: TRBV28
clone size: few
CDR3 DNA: TGTGCCAGCACTCCAGGGTCGCGGGAGCAGTACTTC
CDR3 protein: CASTPGSREQYF

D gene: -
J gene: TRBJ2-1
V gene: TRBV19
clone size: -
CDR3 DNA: TGTGCCAGTAGTATAGCCGTGAGCTCCTACAATGAGCAGTTCTTC
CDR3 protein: CASSIAVSSYNEQFF

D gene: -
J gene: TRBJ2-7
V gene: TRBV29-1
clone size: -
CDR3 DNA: TGCAGCGTTTACCGGGACACCACCTACGAGCAGTACTTC
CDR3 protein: CSVYRDTTYEQYF

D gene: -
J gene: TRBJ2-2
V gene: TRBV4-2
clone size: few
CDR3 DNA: TGTGCCAGCAGCCAAGAAGCCCCCGGGGAGCTGTTTTTT
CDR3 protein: CASSQEAPGELFF

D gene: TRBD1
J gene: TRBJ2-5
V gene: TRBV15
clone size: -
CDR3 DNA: TGTGCCACCACGGGACAGGGCCAGTTTGGGCAAGAGACCCAGTACTTC
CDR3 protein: CATTGQGQFGQETQYF

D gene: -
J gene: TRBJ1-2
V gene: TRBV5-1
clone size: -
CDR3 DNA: TGCGCCAGCAGCTTGGCTACAGGGACCCTTAACTATGGCTACACCTTC
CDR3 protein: CASSLATGTLNYGYTF

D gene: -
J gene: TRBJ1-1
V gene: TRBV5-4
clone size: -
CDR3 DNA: TGTGCCAGCAGCTTGGGGGGGGTTTACACTGAAGCTTTCTTT
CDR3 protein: CASSLGGVYTEAFF

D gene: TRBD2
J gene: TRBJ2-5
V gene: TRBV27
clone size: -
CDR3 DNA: TGTGCCAGCAGTCTCGGGACTAGCGGGACCGAGACCCAGTACTTC
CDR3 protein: CASSLGTSGTETQYF

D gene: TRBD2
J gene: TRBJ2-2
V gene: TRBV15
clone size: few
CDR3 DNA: TGTGCCACCAGCAATGGGGCTAGCGGGTTGATCAACACCGGGGAGCTGTTTTTT
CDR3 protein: CATSNGASGLINTGELFF

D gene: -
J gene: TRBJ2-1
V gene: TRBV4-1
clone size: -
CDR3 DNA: TGCGCCAGCAGCCCTAGACAGGACTCCTACAATGAGCAGTTCTTC
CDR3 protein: CASSPRQDSYNEQFF

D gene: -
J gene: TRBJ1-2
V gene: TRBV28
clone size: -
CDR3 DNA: TGTGCCAGCAGCCCCCGAAGTGGCCCATCTGGCTACACCTTC
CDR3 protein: CASSPRSGPSGYTF

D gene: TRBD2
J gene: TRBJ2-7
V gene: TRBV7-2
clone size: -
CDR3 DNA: TGTGCCAGCAGCTTAGAATTAGCGGGAGGCGCCAAGCAGTACTTC
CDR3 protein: CASSLELAGGAKQYF

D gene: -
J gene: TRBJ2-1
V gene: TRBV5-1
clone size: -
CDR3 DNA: TGCGCCAGCACCCTTGGCCTAGCGTTAGACAATGAGCAGTTCTTC
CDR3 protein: CASTLGLALDNEQFF

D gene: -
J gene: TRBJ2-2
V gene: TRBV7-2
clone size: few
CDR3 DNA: TGTGCCAGCAGCTTCCTAGCGCAGAACACCGGGGAGCTGTTTTTT
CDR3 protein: CASSFLAQNTGELFF

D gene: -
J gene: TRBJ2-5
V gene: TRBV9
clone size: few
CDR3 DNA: TGTGCCAGCAGCGCAGGGACGGCGGGGGAGACCCAGTACTTC
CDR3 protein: CASSAGTAGETQYF

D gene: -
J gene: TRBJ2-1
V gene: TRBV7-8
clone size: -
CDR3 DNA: TGTGCCAGCAGGGTTACTGAAACCTACAATGAGCAGTTCTTC
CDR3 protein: CASRVTETYNEQFF

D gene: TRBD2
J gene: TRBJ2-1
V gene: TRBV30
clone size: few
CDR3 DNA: TGTGCCTGGAGTGGAGGGACTAGCGGTGACAATGAGCAGTTCTTC
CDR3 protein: CAWSGGTSGDNEQFF

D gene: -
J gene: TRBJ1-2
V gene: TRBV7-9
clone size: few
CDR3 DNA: TGTGCCAGCAGCTTAGTTGGACAGTATGGCTACACCTTC
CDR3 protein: CASSLVGQYGYTF

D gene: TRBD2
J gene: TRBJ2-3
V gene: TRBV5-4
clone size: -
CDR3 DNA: TGTGCCAGCAGCGCAGGGACTAGCGGGAGGGTTGATACGCAGTATTTT
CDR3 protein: CASSAGTSGRVDTQYF

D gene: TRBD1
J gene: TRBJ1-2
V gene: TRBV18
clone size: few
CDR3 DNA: TGTGCCAGCTCACCAGGCGCGACAGGGGAGAGTGGCTACACCTTC
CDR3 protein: CASSPGATGESGYTF

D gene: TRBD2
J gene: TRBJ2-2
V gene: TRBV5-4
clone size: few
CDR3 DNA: TGTGCCAGCAGCTTGGCGTCTAGCGGGAGGATCACCGGGGAGCTGTTTTTT
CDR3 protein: CASSLASSGRITGELFF

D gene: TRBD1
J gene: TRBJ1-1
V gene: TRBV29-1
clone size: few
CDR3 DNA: TGCAGCGTCCTGAAAGGGACAGGGTACATGAACACTGAAGCTTTCTTT
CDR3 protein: CSVLKGTGYMNTEAFF

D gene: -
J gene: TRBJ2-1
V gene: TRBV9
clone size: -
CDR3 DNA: TGTGCCAGCAGCGTAGGTCAGGGGACCCACAATGAGCAGTTCTTC
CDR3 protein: CASSVGQGTHNEQFF

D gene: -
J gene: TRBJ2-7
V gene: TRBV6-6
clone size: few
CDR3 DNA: TGTGCCAGCAGTTACTTGCAAGGGGACTCCTACGAGCAGTACTTC
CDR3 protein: CASSYLQGDSYEQYF

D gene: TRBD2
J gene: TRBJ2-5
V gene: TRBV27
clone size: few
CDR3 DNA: TGTGCCAGCTCCGGAGCGGGAGTAGAGACCCAGTACTTC
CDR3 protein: CASSGAGVETQYF

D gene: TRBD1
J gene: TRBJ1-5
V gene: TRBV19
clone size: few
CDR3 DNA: TGTGCCAGTAGTATAGTCGCAACAGGGGGAAATCAGCCCCAGCATTTT
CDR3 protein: CASSIVATGGNQPQHF

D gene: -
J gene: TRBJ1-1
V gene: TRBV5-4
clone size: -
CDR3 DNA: TGTGCCAGCAGCTTGGCTGCGGGTGGCACTGAAGCTTTCTTT
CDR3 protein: CASSLAAGGTEAFF